A selection of T cell receptor beta chains follows, all from one sample in a study of control samples from healthy donors and cancer patients. Profiled with immunoSEQ multiplex PCR; TCRdb holds only in-frame clones, not every one. Of about 130,000 clones listed, under 95% are singletons. The specimen sequenced was PBMCs. These receptors originate from a man aged 50 to 59 with head and neck cancer. Each CDR3 is given with its conserved first and last residue. D genes are given only for firm matches. A row's size may be missing; if present it is once, few, many or a size class.

D gene	J gene	V gene	clone size	CDR3 DNA	CDR3 protein
TRBD1	TRBJ1-6	TRBV6-1	NA	TGTGCCAGCAGTGAAGCACGAGGGGGCGGGTCACCCCTCCACTTT	CASSEARGGGSPLHF
TRBD1	TRBJ2-7	TRBV27	NA	TGTGCCAGCAGTTCGGACAGGGACCCCTACGAGCAGTACTTC	CASSSDRDPYEQYF
NA	TRBJ1-2	TRBV6-4	NA	TGTGCCAGCAGTGACGGCAGGGTGGCTGGCTACACCTTC	CASSDGRVAGYTF
NA	TRBJ1-4	TRBV28	NA	TGTGCCAGCAGTTATCCAGGCCCTAATGAAAAACTGTTTTTT	CASSYPGPNEKLFF
TRBD1	TRBJ1-2	TRBV19	NA	TGTGCCAGTAGTATAGGACAGGGAGGGATCGGCTACACCTTC	CASSIGQGGIGYTF
TRBD1	TRBJ1-5	TRBV28	NA	TGTGCCAGCAGACAGGGGGTCGGGCCCCAGCATTTT	CASRQGVGPQHF
TRBD1	TRBJ1-2	TRBV29-1	NA	TGCAGCGTTGGCCGACAGGGATCGAACTATGGCTACACCTTC	CSVGRQGSNYGYTF
NA	TRBJ2-3	TRBV2	NA	TGTGCCAGCAACCCCGGCCCTACGGGTAGAGATACGCAGTATTTT	CASNPGPTGRDTQYF
NA	TRBJ1-1	TRBV9	NA	TGTGCCAGCAGCGTACGGGGGAACACTGAAGCTTTCTTT	CASSVRGNTEAFF
NA	TRBJ1-6	TRBV6-5	NA	TGTGCCAGCAGCCTGACAGACGGGAATTCACCCCTCCACTTT	CASSLTDGNSPLHF
NA	TRBJ1-3	TRBV7-2	NA	TGTGCCAGCACGGGGAGTACCTTCTCTGGAAACACCATATATTTT	CASTGSTFSGNTIYF
NA	TRBJ2-4	TRBV5-6	NA	TGTGCCAGCAGCTTGACTGAGGGCATTCAGTACTTC	CASSLTEGIQYF
TRBD2	TRBJ2-1	TRBV9	NA	TGTGCCAGCAGCGTAGAAGGAGCGGGGGGGCTTGAGCAGTTCTTC	CASSVEGAGGLEQFF
NA	TRBJ2-3	TRBV10-2	once	TGCGCCAGCAGTGAGTTGGGTCGGTGGGATACGCAGTATTTT	CASSELGRWDTQYF
NA	TRBJ2-3	TRBV20-1	NA	TGCAGTGCTAGTTCTACCGTAGCCACAGATACGCAGTATTTT	CSASSTVATDTQYF
TRBD1	TRBJ1-1	TRBV28	NA	TGTGCCAGCAGTTCTCCTAGGACAGGGAGGGACACTGAAGCTTTCTTT	CASSSPRTGRDTEAFF
TRBD1	TRBJ2-2	TRBV6-2/TRBV6-3	NA	TGTGCCAGCAGTTACTCGAGAAGGGGACAGGGCTTGATCGGGGAGCTGTTTTTT	CASSYSRRGQGLIGELFF
NA	TRBJ2-1	TRBV18	once	TGTGCCAGCTCATCATACACAGGGCGGTACAATGAGCAGTTCTTC	CASSSYTGRYNEQFF
NA	TRBJ1-2	TRBV7-2	NA	TGTGCCAGCAGCTTAGAGAGAGGAGACTATGGCTACACCTTC	CASSLERGDYGYTF
TRBD2	TRBJ2-7	TRBV7-9	NA	TGTGCCAGCAGCGAGCTAGCGGGGGGTTTAACCTACGAGCAGTACTTC	CASSELAGGLTYEQYF
TRBD1	TRBJ1-6	TRBV7-9	NA	TGTGCCAGCAGCATAACAGGGGTTGTATCACCCCTCCACTTT	CASSITGVVSPLHF
NA	TRBJ1-1	TRBV5-6	NA	TGTGCCAGCAGTGGGGCCGCCGAAGCTTTCTTT	CASSGAAEAFF
TRBD1	TRBJ1-2	TRBV19	NA	TGTGCCAGTCTAGCCGGGACAGGCACTTTATATGGCTACACCTTC	CASLAGTGTLYGYTF
NA	TRBJ2-4	TRBV19	NA	TGTGCCAGTAGTATGTGGGGGAGCAAAAACATTCAGTACTTC	CASSMWGSKNIQYF
NA	TRBJ1-4	TRBV2	NA	TGTGCCAGCAGTCGGACTGTAAATGAAAAACTGTTTTTT	CASSRTVNEKLFF
TRBD2	TRBJ2-6	TRBV27	NA	TGTGCCAGCAGTTTGAAAGCGGGGGCGCTCTCTGGGGCCAACGTCCTGACTTTC	CASSLKAGALSGANVLTF
NA	TRBJ1-4	TRBV9	NA	TGTGCCAGCAGCGCAGGCCGCCCCGGGACATACGAAAAACTGTTTTTT	CASSAGRPGTYEKLFF
NA	TRBJ1-2	TRBV29-1	NA	TGCAGCGTTCCCTCAATAGCCGACTATGGCTACACCTTC	CSVPSIADYGYTF
NA	TRBJ2-2	TRBV30	NA	TGTGCCTGGAGTACGAACACCGGGGAGCTGTTTTTT	CAWSTNTGELFF